The subject of this entry is one T cell receptor (beta chain). Its target is not known. TCRdb reanalysed the 5' RACE reads using MiXCR and keeps one entry per CDR3 protein. The table lists some 200,000 distinct CDR3 sequences, about 13% of them singletons, with approximately 16% in the top ten. The source of the sample is a study of CD8 T cells in ankylosing spondylitis. Whole-study findings and limits: There were earlier reports of some motif variants in reactive arthritis synovial fluid and blood.

Sequenced sample: blood, either unsorted or a sorted T cell fraction (not recorded which). This TCR was recovered from a male donor with ankylosing spondylitis or in good health (not recorded which).

Written as DNA, the CDR3 is TGTGCCATCTCGGCCGCGGGGGTTGAAGCTTTCTTT. Translation gives CAISAAGVEAFF. The chain recombines TRBV10-3 with TRBJ1-1, with D possibly matching TRBD1 (5 bases). Germline V gives CDR1 ENHRY, CDR2 SYGVKD. This CDR3 contains 12 residues. The germline V and J ends were trimmed by 8 bases and 7 bases, with 14 bases remaining between them.